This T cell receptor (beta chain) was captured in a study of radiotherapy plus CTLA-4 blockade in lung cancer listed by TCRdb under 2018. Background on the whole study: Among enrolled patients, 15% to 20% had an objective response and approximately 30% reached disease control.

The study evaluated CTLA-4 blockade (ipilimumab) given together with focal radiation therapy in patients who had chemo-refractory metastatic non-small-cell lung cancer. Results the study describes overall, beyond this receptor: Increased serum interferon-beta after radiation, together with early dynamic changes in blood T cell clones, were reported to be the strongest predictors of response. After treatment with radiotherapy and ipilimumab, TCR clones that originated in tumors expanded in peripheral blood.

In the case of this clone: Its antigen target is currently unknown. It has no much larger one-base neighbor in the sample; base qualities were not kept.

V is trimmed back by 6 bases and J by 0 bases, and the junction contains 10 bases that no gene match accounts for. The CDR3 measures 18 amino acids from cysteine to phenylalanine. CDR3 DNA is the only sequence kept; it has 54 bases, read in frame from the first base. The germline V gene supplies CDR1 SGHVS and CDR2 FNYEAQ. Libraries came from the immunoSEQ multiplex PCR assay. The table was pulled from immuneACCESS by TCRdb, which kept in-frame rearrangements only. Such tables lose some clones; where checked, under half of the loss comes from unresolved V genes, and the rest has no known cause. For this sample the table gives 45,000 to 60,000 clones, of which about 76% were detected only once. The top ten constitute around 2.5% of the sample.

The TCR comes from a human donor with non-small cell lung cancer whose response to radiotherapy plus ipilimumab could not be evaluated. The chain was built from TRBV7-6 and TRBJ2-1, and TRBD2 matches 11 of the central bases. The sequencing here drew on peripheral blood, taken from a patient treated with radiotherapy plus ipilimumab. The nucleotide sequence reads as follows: TGTGCCAGCAGACAACTAGCGGGAGCCCAAAGCTCCTACAATGAGCAGTTCTTC. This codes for CASRQLAGAQSSYNEQFF.